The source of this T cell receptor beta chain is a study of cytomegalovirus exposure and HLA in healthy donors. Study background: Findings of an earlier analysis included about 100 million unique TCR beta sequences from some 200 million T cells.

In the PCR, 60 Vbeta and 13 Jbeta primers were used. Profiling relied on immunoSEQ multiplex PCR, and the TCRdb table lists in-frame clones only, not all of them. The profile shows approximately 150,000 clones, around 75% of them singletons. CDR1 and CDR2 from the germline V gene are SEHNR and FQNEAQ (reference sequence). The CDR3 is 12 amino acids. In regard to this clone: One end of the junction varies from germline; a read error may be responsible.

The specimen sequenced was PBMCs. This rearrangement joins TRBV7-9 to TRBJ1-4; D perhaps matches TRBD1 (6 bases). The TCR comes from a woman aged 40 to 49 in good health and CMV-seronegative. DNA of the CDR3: TGTTCCAGCAGCTTAAGGGGGGAAAAACTGTTTTTT. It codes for CSSSLRGEKLFF.